A selection of T cell receptor beta chains follows, all from one sample in a study of blood T cell repertoires in COVID-19. Produced via immunoSEQ multiplex PCR; TCRdb's table is partial and in-frame only. The data show 85,000 to 130,000 clones, 76% seen once. Material for sequencing was peripheral blood. The receptors derive from an elderly man with COVID-19, enrolled during active disease. CDR3s include the opening cysteine and the closing phenylalanine or tryptophan.

CDR3 length: 16; V gene: TRBV7-9; J gene: TRBJ1-1; CDR3 protein: CASSHPLGAPGTEAFF
CDR3 length: 13; V gene: TRBV6-4; J gene: TRBJ1-6; CDR3 protein: CASSRQGNSPLHF
CDR3 length: 13; V gene: TRBV29-1; J gene: TRBJ1-2; CDR3 protein: CSVEGQGSWGYTF
CDR3 length: 18; V gene: TRBV2; J gene: TRBJ2-3; CDR3 protein: CASSTPRDRGPSTDTQYF
CDR3 length: 13; V gene: TRBV2; J gene: TRBJ1-4; CDR3 protein: CASRVREGEKLFF
CDR3 length: 16; V gene: TRBV7-9; J gene: TRBJ2-6; CDR3 protein: CASSFGWRATGNVLTF
CDR3 length: 14; V gene: TRBV9; J gene: TRBJ2-7; CDR3 protein: CASSFAGGAGEQYF
CDR3 length: 14; V gene: TRBV6-5; J gene: TRBJ1-1; CDR3 protein: CASSPPDRNTEAFF
CDR3 length: 15; V gene: TRBV4-1; J gene: TRBJ1-4; CDR3 protein: CASSQDLDRWGKLFF
CDR3 length: 15; V gene: TRBV4-3; J gene: TRBJ1-2; CDR3 protein: CASSQDPGRGDGYTF
CDR3 length: 16; V gene: TRBV4-1; J gene: TRBJ1-1; CDR3 protein: CASSGLVQGLFTEAFF
CDR3 length: 14; V gene: TRBV19; J gene: TRBJ1-5; CDR3 protein: CASSQGAWGQPQHF
CDR3 length: 12; V gene: TRBV18; J gene: TRBJ1-1; CDR3 protein: CASSPSVDQAFF
CDR3 length: 12; V gene: TRBV6-5; J gene: TRBJ1-2; CDR3 protein: CASSSGLYGYTF
CDR3 length: 14; V gene: TRBV3-1/TRBV3-2; J gene: TRBJ2-5; CDR3 protein: CASGLAGTEETQYF
CDR3 length: 12; V gene: TRBV5-6; J gene: TRBJ2-3; CDR3 protein: CASSFREDTQYF
CDR3 length: 13; V gene: TRBV7-9; J gene: TRBJ1-1; CDR3 protein: CASSFVQGTEAFF
CDR3 length: 14; V gene: TRBV7-9; J gene: TRBJ2-1; CDR3 protein: CASTHQGRQDEQFF
CDR3 length: 13; V gene: TRBV7-3; J gene: TRBJ2-2; CDR3 protein: CASSGTSPGELFF
CDR3 length: 15; V gene: TRBV4-3; J gene: TRBJ1-4; CDR3 protein: CASSPRTDGNEKLFF
CDR3 length: 14; V gene: TRBV7-6; J gene: TRBJ2-5; CDR3 protein: CASSLNRVGETQYF
CDR3 length: 14; V gene: TRBV11-2; J gene: TRBJ2-1; CDR3 protein: CASRREMAINEQFF
CDR3 length: 14; V gene: TRBV5-1; J gene: TRBJ1-2; CDR3 protein: CASSPETEGYGYTF
CDR3 length: 13; V gene: TRBV2; J gene: TRBJ1-1; CDR3 protein: CASRRGSNTEAFF
CDR3 length: 14; V gene: TRBV19; J gene: TRBJ2-3; CDR3 protein: CASSIRGLGDTQYF
CDR3 length: 13; V gene: TRBV7-2; J gene: TRBJ1-2; CDR3 protein: CASSLGTGHGYTF
CDR3 length: 16; V gene: TRBV28; J gene: TRBJ1-1; CDR3 protein: CASSLSGQGRRAEAFF
CDR3 length: 11; V gene: TRBV6-6; J gene: TRBJ1-1; CDR3 protein: CASSLEAGAFF
CDR3 length: 15; V gene: TRBV6-5; J gene: TRBJ2-7; CDR3 protein: CASSQSGTGIYEQYF
CDR3 length: 15; V gene: TRBV7-2; J gene: TRBJ1-1; CDR3 protein: CASSLAGTGGTEAFF
CDR3 length: 17; V gene: TRBV6-1; J gene: TRBJ2-4; CDR3 protein: CASSELLAGTAKNIQYF
CDR3 length: 15; V gene: TRBV2; J gene: TRBJ2-5; CDR3 protein: CASRSTSGRQETQYF
CDR3 length: 15; V gene: TRBV18; J gene: TRBJ1-5; CDR3 protein: CASSQTGQAPQPQHF
CDR3 length: 14; V gene: TRBV6-5; J gene: TRBJ2-2; CDR3 protein: CASLLAANTGELFF
CDR3 length: 17; V gene: TRBV5-1; J gene: TRBJ2-1; CDR3 protein: CASSSGQGLNSYNEQFF
CDR3 length: 15; V gene: TRBV6-6; J gene: TRBJ2-1; CDR3 protein: CASSYLSGQGNEQFF
CDR3 length: 15; V gene: TRBV7-2; J gene: TRBJ2-7; CDR3 protein: CASSFSGDSFYEQYF
CDR3 length: 14; V gene: TRBV6-5; J gene: TRBJ2-3; CDR3 protein: CASSYSFGTDTQYF
CDR3 length: 15; V gene: TRBV11-2; J gene: TRBJ2-5; CDR3 protein: CASSPMKTGQETQYF
CDR3 length: 15; V gene: TRBV7-2; J gene: TRBJ2-7; CDR3 protein: CASSKTTGPGYEQYF
CDR3 length: 18; V gene: TRBV9; J gene: TRBJ1-1; CDR3 protein: CASSAVVGTRDRKTEAFF
CDR3 length: 16; V gene: TRBV19; J gene: TRBJ1-1; CDR3 protein: CASSKPDRAMNTEAFF
CDR3 length: 16; V gene: TRBV6-2/TRBV6-3; J gene: TRBJ2-7; CDR3 protein: CASSYSPPGIAHEQYF
CDR3 length: 12; V gene: TRBV7-3; J gene: TRBJ2-3; CDR3 protein: CASSSSGGTQYF
CDR3 length: 15; V gene: TRBV25-1; J gene: TRBJ2-7; CDR3 protein: CASSDTSGTYYEQYF
CDR3 length: 16; V gene: TRBV29-1; J gene: TRBJ2-1; CDR3 protein: CSVRPGRESSYNEQFF
CDR3 length: 17; V gene: TRBV5-1; J gene: TRBJ2-7; CDR3 protein: CASSLGKDYLPGYEQYF
CDR3 length: 21; V gene: TRBV4-3; J gene: TRBJ2-3; CDR3 protein: CASSQEGLAGFLGDSTDTQYF